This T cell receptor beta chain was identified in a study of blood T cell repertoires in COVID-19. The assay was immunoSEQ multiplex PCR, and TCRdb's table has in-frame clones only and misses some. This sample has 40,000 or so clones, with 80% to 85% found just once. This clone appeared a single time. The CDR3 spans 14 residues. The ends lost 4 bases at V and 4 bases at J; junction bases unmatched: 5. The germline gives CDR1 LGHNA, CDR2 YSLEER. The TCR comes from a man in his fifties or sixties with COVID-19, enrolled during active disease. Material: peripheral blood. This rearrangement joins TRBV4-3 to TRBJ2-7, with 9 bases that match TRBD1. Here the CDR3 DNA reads TGCGCCAGCAGCCGGGGACAGGGAGGTTACGAGCAGTACTTC. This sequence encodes CASSRGQGGYEQYF.